The source of this T cell receptor (beta chain) is a study of neurological immune-mediated disorders. General study results and limits: Whereas HTLV-1-associated myelopathy showed the most TCR clonal expansion, multiple sclerosis showed the least, with levels below those of healthy controls.

Ten or more counts support this clonotype. Antigen specificity is unknown. TCRdb fed the 5' RACE reads into MiXCR, producing one record per CDR3 protein. This table has about 50,000 distinct CDR3 sequences, over 9% appearing once. V lost 6 bases, J lost 8 bases, and 9 bases stayed unmatched. CDR3 length: 14 residues. This TCR derives from a man between 65 and 85 years old with HTLV-1-associated myelopathy (HAM/TSP). This chain uses TRBV12-3 or TRBV12-4 with TRBJ1-4; TRBD1 agrees at 7 bases. The sequencing sample was made of PBMCs. CDR3 DNA sequence: TGTGCCAGCAGCCTCCGACAGGGAGGGGAAAAACTGTTTTTT. The encoded protein is CASSLRQGGEKLFF.